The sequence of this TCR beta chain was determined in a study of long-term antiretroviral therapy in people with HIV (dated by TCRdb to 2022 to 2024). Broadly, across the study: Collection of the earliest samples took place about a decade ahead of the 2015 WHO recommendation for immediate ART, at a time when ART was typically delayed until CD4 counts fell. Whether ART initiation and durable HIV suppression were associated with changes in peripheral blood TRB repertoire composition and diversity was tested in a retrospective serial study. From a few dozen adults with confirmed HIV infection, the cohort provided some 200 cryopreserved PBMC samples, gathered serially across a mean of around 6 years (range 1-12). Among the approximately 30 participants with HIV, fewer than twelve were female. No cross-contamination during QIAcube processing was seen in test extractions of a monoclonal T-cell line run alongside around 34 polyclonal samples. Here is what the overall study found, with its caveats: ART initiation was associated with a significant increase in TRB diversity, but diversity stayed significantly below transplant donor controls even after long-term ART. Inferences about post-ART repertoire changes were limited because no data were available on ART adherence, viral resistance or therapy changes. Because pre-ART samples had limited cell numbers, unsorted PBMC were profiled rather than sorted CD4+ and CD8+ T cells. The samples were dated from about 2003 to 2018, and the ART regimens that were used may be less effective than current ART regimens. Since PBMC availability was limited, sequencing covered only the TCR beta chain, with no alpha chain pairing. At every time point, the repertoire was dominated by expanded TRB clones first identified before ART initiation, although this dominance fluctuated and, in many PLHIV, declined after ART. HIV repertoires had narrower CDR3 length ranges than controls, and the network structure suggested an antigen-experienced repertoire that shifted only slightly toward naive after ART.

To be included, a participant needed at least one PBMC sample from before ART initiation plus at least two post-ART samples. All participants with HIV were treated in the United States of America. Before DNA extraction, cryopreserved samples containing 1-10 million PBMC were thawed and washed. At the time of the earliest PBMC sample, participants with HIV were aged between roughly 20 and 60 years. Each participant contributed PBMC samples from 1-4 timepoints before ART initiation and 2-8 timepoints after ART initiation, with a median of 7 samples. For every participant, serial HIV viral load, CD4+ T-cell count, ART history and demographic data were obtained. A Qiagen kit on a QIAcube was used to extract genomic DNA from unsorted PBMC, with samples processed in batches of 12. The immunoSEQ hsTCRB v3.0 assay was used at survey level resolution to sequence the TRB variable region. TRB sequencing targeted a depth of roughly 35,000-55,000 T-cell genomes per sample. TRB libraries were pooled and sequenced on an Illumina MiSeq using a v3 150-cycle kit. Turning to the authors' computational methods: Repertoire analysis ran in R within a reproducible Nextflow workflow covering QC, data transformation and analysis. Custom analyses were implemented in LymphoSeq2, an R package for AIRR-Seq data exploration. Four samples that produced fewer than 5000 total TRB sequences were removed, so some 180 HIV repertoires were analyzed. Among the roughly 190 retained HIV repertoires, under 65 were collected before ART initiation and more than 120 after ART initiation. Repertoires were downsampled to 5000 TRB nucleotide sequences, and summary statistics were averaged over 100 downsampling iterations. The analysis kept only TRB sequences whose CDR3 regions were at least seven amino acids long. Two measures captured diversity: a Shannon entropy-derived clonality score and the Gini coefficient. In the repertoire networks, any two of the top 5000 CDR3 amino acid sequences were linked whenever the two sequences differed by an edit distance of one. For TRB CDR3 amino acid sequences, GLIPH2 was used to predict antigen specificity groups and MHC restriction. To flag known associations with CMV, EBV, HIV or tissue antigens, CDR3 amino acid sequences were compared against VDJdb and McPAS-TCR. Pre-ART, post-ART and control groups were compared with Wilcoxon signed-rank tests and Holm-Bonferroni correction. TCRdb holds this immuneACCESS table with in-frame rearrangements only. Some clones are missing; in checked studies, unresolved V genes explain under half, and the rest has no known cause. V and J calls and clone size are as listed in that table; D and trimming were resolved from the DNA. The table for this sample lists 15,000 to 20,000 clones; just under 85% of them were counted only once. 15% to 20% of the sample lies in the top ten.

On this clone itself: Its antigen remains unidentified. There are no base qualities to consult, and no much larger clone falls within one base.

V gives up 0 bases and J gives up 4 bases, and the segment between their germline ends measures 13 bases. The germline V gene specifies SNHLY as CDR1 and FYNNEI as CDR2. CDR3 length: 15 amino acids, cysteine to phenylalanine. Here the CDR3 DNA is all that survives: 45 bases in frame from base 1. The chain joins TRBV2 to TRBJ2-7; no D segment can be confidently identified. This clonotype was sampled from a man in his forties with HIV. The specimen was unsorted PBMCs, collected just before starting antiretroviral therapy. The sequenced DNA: TGTGCCAGCAGTGAAGCGCTTCGTCTTGAATACGAGCAGTACTTC. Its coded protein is CASSEALRLEYEQYF.